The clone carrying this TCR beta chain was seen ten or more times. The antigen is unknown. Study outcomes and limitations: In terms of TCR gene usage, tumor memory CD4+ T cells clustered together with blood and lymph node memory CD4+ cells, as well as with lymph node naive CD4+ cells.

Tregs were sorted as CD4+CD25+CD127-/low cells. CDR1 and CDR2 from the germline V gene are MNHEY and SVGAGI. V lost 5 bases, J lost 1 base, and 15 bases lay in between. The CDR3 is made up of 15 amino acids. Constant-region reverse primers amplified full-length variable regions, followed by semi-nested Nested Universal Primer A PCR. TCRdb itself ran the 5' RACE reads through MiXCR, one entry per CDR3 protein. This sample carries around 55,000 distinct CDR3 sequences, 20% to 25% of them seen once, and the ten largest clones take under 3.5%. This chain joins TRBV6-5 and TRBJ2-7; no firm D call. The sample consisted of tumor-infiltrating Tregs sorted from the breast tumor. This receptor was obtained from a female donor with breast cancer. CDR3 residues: CASSPRTPASYEQYF. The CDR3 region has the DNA TGTGCCAGCAGTCCCCGGACCCCCGCATCCTACGAGCAGTACTTC.